The 22 T cell receptor beta chains below were found in one sample sequenced in a study of blood T cells in healthy people across ages. Primed by a sample-barcoded 5' primer and a J-beta primer mix, a second PCR proceeded for about 7 to 12 cycles. TCRdb called the 5' RACE reads again in MiXCR, with one record for every CDR3 protein. The table records 780,000 or so distinct CDR3 sequences, around a quarter of them present only once. This same sample was also part of a study on T cells of mothers and their children.

Input material: blood. These receptors all come from a boy under 18 in good health.

CDR3: CASSLGRTPLHF. CDR3 nucleotides: TGTGCCAGCAGTTTAGGACGTACACCCCTCCACTTT. The chain recombines TRBV12-3 or TRBV12-4 with TRBJ1-6; no reliable D call. V lost 1 base and J 11 bases, leaving 6 bases between the germline ends. This CDR3 has 12 amino acids.

The V call is TRBV4-3, the J call TRBJ2-1; weak D call: TRBD2 (5 bases). The DNA end lines up better with TRBJ2-7; the J call may be wrong. The CDR3 covers 18 residues. CDR1 is LGHNA, CDR2 YSLEER, per germline. DNA of the CDR3: TGCGCCAGCAGCCAAGGCGGATTGGCGGGCCTAGAAGCCTACGAGCAGTACTTC. It codes for CASSQGGLAGLEAYEQYF.

This clonotype was counted between two and nine times. V is TRBV7-9 and J is TRBJ2-3; 10 positions agree with TRBD2. There are 17 residues in the CDR3. Germline CDR1 SEHNR, CDR2 FQNEAQ (reference sequence). Germline trimming cut 1 base from V and 5 bases from J; bases unmatched to any gene: 9. The CDR3 protein is CASSLGGIQRGGDTQYF. DNA for the CDR3: TGTGCCAGCAGCTTAGGAGGTATCCAGCGGGGGGGAGATACGCAGTATTTT.

This clonotype was seen many times. The chain recombines TRBV7-2 with TRBJ2-5, with D possibly TRBD2 on 6 matching bases. V lost 5 bases to trimming and J lost 5 bases, with 15 bases between them. This CDR3 is built from 14 residues. Per germline, CDR1 SGHTA and CDR2 FQGNSA. The CDR3 spells CASSPRRGWETQYF. CDR3 nucleotides: TGTGCCAGCAGCCCCCGCCGGGGGTGGGAGACCCAGTACTTC.

This clonotype was recorded only once. The chain combines TRBV2 with TRBJ1-1; D is ambiguous. The germline V and J ends were trimmed by 3 bases and 1 base, with 9 bases remaining between them. Germline assignment: CDR1 SNHLY and CDR2 FYNNEI. CDR3 length equals 14 residues. CDR3 nucleotides: TGTGCCAGCAGTGAGGCGCGACCGAACACTGAAGCTTTCTTT. It is translated as CASSEARPNTEAFF.

V gene TRBV19 combines with J gene TRBJ2-4; TRBD2 is a possible D gene (5 bases). The CDR3 loop spans 14 amino acids. The V end was cut by 6 bases, the J end by 8 bases, with 17 bases between. CDR1 is LNHDA and CDR2 is SQIVND in the germline V gene (reference sequence). The CDR3 reads CASSTRAVRDIQYF. The DNA of the CDR3 is TGTGCCAGTAGCACAAGAGCGGTGCGGGACATTCAGTACTTC.

This clonotype was counted between two and nine times. This chain links TRBV20-1 with TRBJ2-5; no firm D call. The length of the CDR3 is 15 residues. V lost 1 base and J lost 5, with 17 bases in between. Per the germline V gene, CDR1 is DFQATT and CDR2 is SNEGSKA (reference sequence). The CDR3 nucleotides are TGCAGTGCTAGAGTGGGTAGTTTTGATGTTGAGACCCAGTACTTC. Translation: CSARVGSFDVETQYF.

This rearrangement joins TRBV6-5 to TRBJ2-5, with 14 nucleotides matching TRBD2. TRBJ2-7 explains the end of the DNA better; the J call may be wrong. The CDR3 spans 19 residues. In germline, CDR1 is MNHEY, CDR2 SVGAGI. The CDR3 bases are TGTGCCAGCAGTTACCAATGGACTAGCGGGAGGCTCAGTACGTACGAGCAGTACTTC. This encodes CASSYQWTSGRLSTYEQYF.

A few counts support this clonotype. The chain uses TRBV28 and TRBJ2-4; tentatively, D is TRBD2 (5 bases). CDR1 and CDR2 (germline): MDHEN, SYDVKM. V gave up 8 bases and J gave up 6 bases, with 11 bases separating them. The CDR3 runs 12 residues. CDR3 DNA sequence: TGTGCCAGCCGTCACGGAGGAAACATTCAGTACTTC. Protein: CASRHGGNIQYF.

The chain recombines TRBV9 with TRBJ1-1, with 9 bases aligning to TRBD1. The CDR3 is 17 residues long. V was pared by 3 bases and J by 3 bases, with 12 bases of the junction left unmatched. Germline V gene data show CDR1 as SGDLS and CDR2 as YYNGEE. The CDR3 DNA sequence: TGTGCCAGCAGCGCGTGGGACAGGGTCGGAGAGGACACTGAAGCTTTCTTT. Protein: CASSAWDRVGEDTEAFF.

V and J are TRBV2 and TRBJ2-5; 11 bases map to TRBD2. Germline V gives CDR1 SNHLY, CDR2 FYNNEI. This CDR3 is built from 16 residues. The trim removed 7 bases at V and 1 base at J, leaving 8 bases unmatched. Written as DNA, the CDR3 is TGTGCCAGCAACCCGTCTAGCGGGGGGACCCAAGAGACCCAGTACTTC. It specifies CASNPSSGGTQETQYF.

This chain connects TRBV6-5 to TRBJ1-2; 7 bases map to TRBD1. V lost 5 bases, J lost 2 bases, and 5 bases stayed unmatched. Germline V CDR1 and CDR2: MNHEY, SVGAGI. The CDR3 extends over 14 amino acids. The CDR3 protein is CASSRDRVNYGYTF. Here the CDR3 DNA reads TGTGCCAGCAGTCGCGACAGGGTAAACTATGGCTACACCTTC.

The chain carries TRBV12-3 or TRBV12-4 and TRBJ2-6; maybe TRBD1 (5 bases). The V end lost 3 bases, the J end lost 2 bases, and 11 bases lay between the germline ends. This CDR3 is built from 16 residues. This chain's CDR3 is CASSLGQVAGANVLTF. CDR3 coding DNA: TGTGCCAGCAGTTTGGGGCAGGTCGCTGGGGCCAACGTCCTGACTTTC.

This clonotype was picked up one time. CDR3 DNA sequence: TGTGCCAGCAGTGGAGAGGGACTAGTTGTAGAGACCCAGTACTTC. Residues: CASSGEGLVVETQYF. The J gene is TRBJ2-5, the V gene TRBV2; 8 positions agree with TRBD2. The CDR3 has 15 amino acids. The junction had 8 bases not matched to a gene; V was cut back by 4 bases and J by 4 bases. Per the germline V gene, CDR1 is SNHLY and CDR2 is FYNNEI.

The J gene is TRBJ2-5, the V gene TRBV11-1; D not resolved. Germline CDR1 and CDR2: SGHAT and FQDESV (reference sequence). The CDR3 length is 15 residues. V lost 1 base and J lost 1, with 10 bases in between. The DNA for the CDR3 is TGTGCCAGCAGCTTAGGGGCGAGGATCCAAGAGACCCAGTACTTC. Protein product: CASSLGARIQETQYF.

This clonotype turned up a few times. The chain uses TRBV6-2 or TRBV6-3 and TRBJ2-7; D gene ambiguous. The germline CDR1 and CDR2 sequences are MNHEY and SVGEGT. This CDR3 region has 12 residues. V was clipped by 8 bases and J by 3 bases, with 11 bases between them. The CDR3 region is CASAASFYEQYF. The CDR3 DNA is TGTGCCAGCGCGGCTTCTTTCTACGAGCAGTACTTC.

There are a few counts of this clonotype. The V call is TRBV27, the J call TRBJ1-2; perhaps TRBD1 as D (5 bases). This CDR3 has 14 amino acids. V was clipped by 3 bases and J by 5 bases, with 13 bases between them. Germline-derived CDR1 and CDR2 are MNHEY and SMNVEV (reference sequence). CDR3 in amino acids: CASSFARVGYGYTF. CDR3 DNA sequence: TGTGCCAGCAGTTTCGCCAGGGTTGGATATGGCTACACCTTC.

V gene TRBV27 combines with J gene TRBJ1-4, with TRBD1 identical over 9 bases. The CDR3 spans 14 residues. V was clipped by 6 bases and J by 7 bases; unmatched bases: 6. From germline, CDR1 is MNHEY and CDR2 SMNVEV (reference sequence). CDR3 nucleotides: TGTGCCAGCAGCCACACAGGGGGCGGTGAAAAACTGTTTTTT. Its protein is CASSHTGGGEKLFF.

This clonotype came up once. The CDR3 reads CASSLVSMYQETQYF. The CDR3, as DNA: TGTGCCAGCAGCTTAGTGTCTATGTACCAAGAGACCCAGTACTTC. The chain uses TRBV7-2 and TRBJ2-5, with unresolved D. Trimming shortened V by 1 base and J by 0 bases, and 9 bases separated the two germline ends. The CDR3 covers 15 residues. CDR1 SGHTA and CDR2 FQGNSA come from the germline V gene. Drawing the rest from reference TRBV7-2 and TRBJ2-5, the complete variable domain is GAGVSQSPSNKVTEKGKDVELRCDPISGHTALYWYRQSLGQGLEFLIYFQGNSAPDKSGLPSDRFSAERTGGSVSTLTIQRTQQEDSAVYLCASSLVSMYQETQYFGPGTRLLVL.

This clonotype was detected once. V gene TRBV27 combines with J gene TRBJ2-5, with 9 bases matching TRBD1. The V segment lost 9 bases and the J segment 5 bases; nucleotides outside the gene matches: 7. The CDR3 is 13 amino acids. From germline, CDR1 is MNHEY and CDR2 SMNVEV (reference sequence). The CDR3 region has the DNA TGTGCCAGTGGGACAGGGTATGAGGAGACCCAGTACTTC. It codes for CASGTGYEETQYF.

This clonotype has a handful of counts. One junction end disagrees with the germline gene, perhaps due to a read error. CDR3 region: CSVTGGSRNTIYF. The CDR3 DNA sequence: TGCAGCGTGACAGGGGGCTCTAGAAACACCATATATTTT. The V gene is TRBV29-1, the J gene TRBJ1-3, with 10 bases that match TRBD1. Germline V gives CDR1 SQVTM, CDR2 ANQGSEA. The CDR3 sequence is 13 residues long.

This clonotype has just a few counts. V usage is TRBV7-9 and J usage is TRBJ2-5; weak D call: TRBD2 (5 bases). CDR3 size: 12 residues. Germline V gene lookup returns CDR1 SEHNR and CDR2 FQNEAQ (reference sequence). V was pared by 1 base and J by 7 bases, with 7 bases between. CDR3 protein: CASSLEAGTQYF. The CDR3 region has the DNA TGTGCCAGCAGCTTAGAGGCGGGGACCCAGTACTTC.